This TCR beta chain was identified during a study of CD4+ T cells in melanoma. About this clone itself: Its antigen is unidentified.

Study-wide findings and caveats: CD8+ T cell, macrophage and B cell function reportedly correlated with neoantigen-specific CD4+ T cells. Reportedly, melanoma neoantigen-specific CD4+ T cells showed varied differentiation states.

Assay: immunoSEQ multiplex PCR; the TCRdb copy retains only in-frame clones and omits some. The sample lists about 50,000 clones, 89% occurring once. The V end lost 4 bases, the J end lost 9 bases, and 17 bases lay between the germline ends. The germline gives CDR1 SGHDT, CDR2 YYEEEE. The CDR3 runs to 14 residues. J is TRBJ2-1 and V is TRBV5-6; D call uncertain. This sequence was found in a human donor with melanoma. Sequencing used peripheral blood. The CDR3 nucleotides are TGTGCCAGCAGCCCCGGGCAGTCTTTAGGTGAGCAGTTCTTC. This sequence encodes CASSPGQSLGEQFF.